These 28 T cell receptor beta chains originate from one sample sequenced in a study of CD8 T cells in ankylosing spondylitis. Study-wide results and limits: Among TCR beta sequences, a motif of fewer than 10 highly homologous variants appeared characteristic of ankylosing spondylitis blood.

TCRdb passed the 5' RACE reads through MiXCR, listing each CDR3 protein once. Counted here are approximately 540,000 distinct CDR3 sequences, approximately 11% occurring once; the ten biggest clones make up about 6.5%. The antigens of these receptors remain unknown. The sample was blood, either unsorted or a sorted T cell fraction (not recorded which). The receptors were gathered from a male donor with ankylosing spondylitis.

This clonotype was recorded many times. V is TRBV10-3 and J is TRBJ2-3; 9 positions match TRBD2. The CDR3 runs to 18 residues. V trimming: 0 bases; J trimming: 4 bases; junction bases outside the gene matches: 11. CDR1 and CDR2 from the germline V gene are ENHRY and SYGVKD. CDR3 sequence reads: CAISESGPGLARADTQYF. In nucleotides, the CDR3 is TGTGCCATCAGTGAGTCGGGCCCGGGACTAGCTCGCGCAGATACGCAGTATTTT.

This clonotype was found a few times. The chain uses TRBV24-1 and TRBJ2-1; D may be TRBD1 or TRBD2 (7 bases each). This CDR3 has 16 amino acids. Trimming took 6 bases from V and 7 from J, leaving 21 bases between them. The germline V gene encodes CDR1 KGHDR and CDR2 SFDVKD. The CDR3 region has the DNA TGTGCCACCAGTCAAGAGAGCAGGGGGGGGGGTAATGAGCAGTTCTTC. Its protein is CATSQESRGGGNEQFF.

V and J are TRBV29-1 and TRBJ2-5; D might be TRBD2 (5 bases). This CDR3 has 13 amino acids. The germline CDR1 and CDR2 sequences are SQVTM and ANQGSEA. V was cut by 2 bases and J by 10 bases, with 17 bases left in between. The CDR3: CSVESGSARGQYF. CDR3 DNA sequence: TGCAGCGTTGAATCGGGGAGCGCTCGGGGCCAGTACTTC.

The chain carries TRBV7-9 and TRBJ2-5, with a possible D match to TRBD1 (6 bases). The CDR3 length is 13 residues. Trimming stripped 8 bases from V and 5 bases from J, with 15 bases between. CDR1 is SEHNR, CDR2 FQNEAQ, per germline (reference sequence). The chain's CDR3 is CASSHRAEETQYF. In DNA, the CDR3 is TGTGCCAGCTCTCACAGGGCGGAGGAGACCCAGTACTTC.

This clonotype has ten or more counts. The CDR3 region has the DNA TGTGCCAGCACCCTGGCGGGAGGATACACCGGGGAGCTGTTTTTT. Protein: CASTLAGGYTGELFF. The chain carries TRBV12-3 or TRBV12-4 and TRBJ2-2, with 8 nucleotides matching TRBD2. The CDR3 has 15 residues. J was trimmed by 3 bases and V by 7 bases; bases with no gene match: 7.

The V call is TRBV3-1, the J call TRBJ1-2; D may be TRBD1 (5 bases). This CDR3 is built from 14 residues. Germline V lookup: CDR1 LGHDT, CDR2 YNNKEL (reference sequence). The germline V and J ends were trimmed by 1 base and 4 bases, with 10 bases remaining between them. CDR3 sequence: CASSQAGRIYGYTF. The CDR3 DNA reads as TGTGCCAGCAGCCAAGCGGGACGGATCTATGGCTACACCTTC.

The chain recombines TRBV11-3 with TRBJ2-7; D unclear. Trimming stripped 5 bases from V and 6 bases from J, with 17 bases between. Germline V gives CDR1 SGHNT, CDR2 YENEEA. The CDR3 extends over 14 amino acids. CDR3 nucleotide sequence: TGTGCCAGCAGCCCTGACCGTTTTTCTCTCGAGCAGTACTTC. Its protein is CASSPDRFSLEQYF.

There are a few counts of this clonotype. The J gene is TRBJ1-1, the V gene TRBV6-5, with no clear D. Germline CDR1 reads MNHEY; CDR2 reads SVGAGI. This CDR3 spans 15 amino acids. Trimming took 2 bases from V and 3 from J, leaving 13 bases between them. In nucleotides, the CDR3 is TGTGCCAGCAGTTACGATACAGAATCTTACACTGAAGCTTTCTTT. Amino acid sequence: CASSYDTESYTEAFF.

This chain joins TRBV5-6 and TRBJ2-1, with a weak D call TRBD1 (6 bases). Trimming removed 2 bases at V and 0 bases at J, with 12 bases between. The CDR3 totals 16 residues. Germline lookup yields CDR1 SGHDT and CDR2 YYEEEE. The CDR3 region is CASSFRQESSYNEQFF. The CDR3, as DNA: TGTGCCAGCAGCTTCCGACAGGAGAGCTCCTACAATGAGCAGTTCTTC. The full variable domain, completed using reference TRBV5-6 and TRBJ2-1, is DAGVTQSPTHLIKTRGQQVTLRCSPKSGHDTVSWYQQALGQGPQFIFQYYEEEERQRGNFPDRFSGHQFPNYSSELNVNALLLGDSALYLCASSFRQESSYNEQFFGPGTRLTVL.

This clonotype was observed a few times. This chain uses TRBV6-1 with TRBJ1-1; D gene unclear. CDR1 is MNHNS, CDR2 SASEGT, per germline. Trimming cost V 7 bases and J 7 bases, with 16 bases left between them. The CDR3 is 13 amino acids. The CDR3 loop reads CASMVLHAGEAFF. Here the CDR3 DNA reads TGTGCCAGCATGGTCCTCCACGCGGGTGAAGCTTTCTTT.

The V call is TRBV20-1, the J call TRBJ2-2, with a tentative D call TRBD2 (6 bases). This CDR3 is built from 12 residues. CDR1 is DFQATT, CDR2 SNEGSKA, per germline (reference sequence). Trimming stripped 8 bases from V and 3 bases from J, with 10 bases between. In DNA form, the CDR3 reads TGCAGTACCAGGGAGGACACCGGGGAGCTGTTTTTT. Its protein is CSTREDTGELFF.

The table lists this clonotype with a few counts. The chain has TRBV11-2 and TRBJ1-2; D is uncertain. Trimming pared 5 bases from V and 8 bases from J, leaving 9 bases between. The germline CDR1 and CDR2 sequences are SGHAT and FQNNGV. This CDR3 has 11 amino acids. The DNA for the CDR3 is TGTGCCAGCAGCGGGGTAGAAGGCTACACCTTC. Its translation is CASSGVEGYTF. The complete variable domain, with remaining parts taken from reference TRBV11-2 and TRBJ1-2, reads EAGVAQSPRYKIIEKRQSVAFWCNPISGHATLYWYQQILGQGPKLLIQFQNNGVVDDSQLPKDRFSAERLKGVDSTLKIQPAKLEDSAVYLCASSGVEGYTFGSGTRLTVV.

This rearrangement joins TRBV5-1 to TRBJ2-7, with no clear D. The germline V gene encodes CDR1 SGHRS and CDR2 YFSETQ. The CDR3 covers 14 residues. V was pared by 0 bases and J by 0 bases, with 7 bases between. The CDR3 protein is CASSLESRSYEQYV. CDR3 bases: TGCGCCAGCAGCTTGGAGTCTCGCTCCTACGAGCAGTACGTC.

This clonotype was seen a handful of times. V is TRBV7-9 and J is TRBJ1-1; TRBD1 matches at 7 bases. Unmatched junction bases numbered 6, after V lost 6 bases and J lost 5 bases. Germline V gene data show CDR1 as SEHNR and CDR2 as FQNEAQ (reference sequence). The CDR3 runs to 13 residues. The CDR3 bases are TGTGCCAGCAGACAGGGGACGATGACTGAAGCTTTCTTT. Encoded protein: CASRQGTMTEAFF.

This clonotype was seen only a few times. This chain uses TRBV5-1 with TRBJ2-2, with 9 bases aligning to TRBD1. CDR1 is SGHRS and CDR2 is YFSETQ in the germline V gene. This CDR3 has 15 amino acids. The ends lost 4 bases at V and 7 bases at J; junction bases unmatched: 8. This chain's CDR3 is CASSPDRGEGGELFF. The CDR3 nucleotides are TGCGCCAGCAGCCCGGACAGGGGAGAGGGCGGGGAGCTGTTTTTT.

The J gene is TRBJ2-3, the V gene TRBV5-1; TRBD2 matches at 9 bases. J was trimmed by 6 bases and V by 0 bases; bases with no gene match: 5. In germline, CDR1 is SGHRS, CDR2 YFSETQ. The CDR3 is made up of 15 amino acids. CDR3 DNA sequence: TGCGCCAGCAGCTTGGAATTGGCGGGGGGGGATACGCAGTATTTT. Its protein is CASSLELAGGDTQYF.

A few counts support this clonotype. CDR3 sequence reads: CASSPSGQGGNTIYF. CDR3 coding DNA: TGCGCCAGCAGTCCATCCGGACAGGGTGGAAACACCATATATTTT. The chain joins TRBV10-2 to TRBJ1-3; 8 positions agree with TRBD1. Trimming removed 5 bases from V and 3 bases from J; junction bases left unmatched: 6. The CDR3 runs 15 residues. Germline V gives CDR1 WSHSY, CDR2 SAAADI.

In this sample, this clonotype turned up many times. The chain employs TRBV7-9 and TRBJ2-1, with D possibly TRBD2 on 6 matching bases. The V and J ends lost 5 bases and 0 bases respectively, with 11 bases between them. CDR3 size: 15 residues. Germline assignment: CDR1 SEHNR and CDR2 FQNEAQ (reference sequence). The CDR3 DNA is TGTGCCAGCAGCGTCCGACTAGACTCCTACAATGAGCAGTTCTTC. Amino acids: CASSVRLDSYNEQFF.

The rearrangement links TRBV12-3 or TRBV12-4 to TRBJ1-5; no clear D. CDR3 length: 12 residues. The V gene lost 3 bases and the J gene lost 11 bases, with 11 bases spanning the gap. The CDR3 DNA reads TGTGCCAGCAGTTTCGATTCCCTGACCCAGCATTTT. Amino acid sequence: CASSFDSLTQHF.

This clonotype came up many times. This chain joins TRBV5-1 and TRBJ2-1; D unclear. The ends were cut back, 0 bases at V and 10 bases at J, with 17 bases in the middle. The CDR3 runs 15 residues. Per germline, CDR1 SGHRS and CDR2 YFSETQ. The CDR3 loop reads CASSLEVTGTREQFF. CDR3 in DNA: TGCGCCAGCAGCTTGGAGGTGACTGGTACAAGGGAGCAGTTCTTC.

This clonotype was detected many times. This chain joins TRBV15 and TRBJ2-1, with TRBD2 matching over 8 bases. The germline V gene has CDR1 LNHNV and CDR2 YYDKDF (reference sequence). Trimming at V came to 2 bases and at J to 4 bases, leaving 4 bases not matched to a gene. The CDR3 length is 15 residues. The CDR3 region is CATSRNSGDYNEQFF. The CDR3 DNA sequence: TGTGCCACCAGCAGAAATAGCGGGGATTACAATGAGCAGTTCTTC.

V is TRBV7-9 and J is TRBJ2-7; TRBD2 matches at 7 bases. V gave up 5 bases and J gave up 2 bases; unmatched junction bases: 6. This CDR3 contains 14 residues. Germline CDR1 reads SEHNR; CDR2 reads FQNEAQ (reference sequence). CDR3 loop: CASSRGEGPYEQYV. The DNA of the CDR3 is TGTGCCAGCAGCCGTGGGGAGGGTCCCTACGAGCAGTACGTC.

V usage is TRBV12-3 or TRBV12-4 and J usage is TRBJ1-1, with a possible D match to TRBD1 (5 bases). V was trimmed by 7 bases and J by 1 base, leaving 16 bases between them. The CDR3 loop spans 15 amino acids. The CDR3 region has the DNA TGTGCCAGCACCTTCGAGACAGACTGGAACACTGAAGCTTTCTTT. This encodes CASTFETDWNTEAFF.

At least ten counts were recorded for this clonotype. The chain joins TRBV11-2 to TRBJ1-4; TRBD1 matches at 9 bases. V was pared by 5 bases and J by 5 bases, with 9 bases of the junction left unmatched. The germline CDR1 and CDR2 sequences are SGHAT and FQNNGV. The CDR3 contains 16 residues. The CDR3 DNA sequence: TGTGCCAGCAGCCCCGGACAGGGGAACTTCAATGAAAAACTGTTTTTT. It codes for CASSPGQGNFNEKLFF.

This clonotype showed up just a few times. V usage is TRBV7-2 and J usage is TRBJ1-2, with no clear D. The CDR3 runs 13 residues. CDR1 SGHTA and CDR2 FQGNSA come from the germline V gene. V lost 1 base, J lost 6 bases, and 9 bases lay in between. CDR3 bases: TGTGCCAGCAGCTTAGTTATGGAAAATGGCTACACCTTC. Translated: CASSLVMENGYTF.

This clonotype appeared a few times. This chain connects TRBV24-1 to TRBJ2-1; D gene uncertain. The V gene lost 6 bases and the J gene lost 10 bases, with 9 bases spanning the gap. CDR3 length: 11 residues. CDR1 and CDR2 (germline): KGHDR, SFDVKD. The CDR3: CATSNLGEQFF. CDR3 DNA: TGTGCCACCAGTAACCTCGGGGAGCAGTTCTTC.

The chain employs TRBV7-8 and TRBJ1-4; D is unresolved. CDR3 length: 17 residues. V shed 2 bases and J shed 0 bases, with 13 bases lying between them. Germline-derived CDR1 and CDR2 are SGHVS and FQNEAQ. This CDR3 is CASSLIGLAATNEKLFF. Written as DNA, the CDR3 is TGTGCCAGCAGCTTAATAGGCCTTGCCGCAACTAATGAAAAACTGTTTTTT. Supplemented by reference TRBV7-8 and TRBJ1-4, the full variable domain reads GAGVSQSPRYKVAKRGQDVALRCDPISGHVSLFWYQQALGQGPEFLTYFQNEAQLDKSGLPSDRFFAERPEGSVSTLKIQRTQQEDSAVYLCASSLIGLAATNEKLFFGSGTQLSVL.

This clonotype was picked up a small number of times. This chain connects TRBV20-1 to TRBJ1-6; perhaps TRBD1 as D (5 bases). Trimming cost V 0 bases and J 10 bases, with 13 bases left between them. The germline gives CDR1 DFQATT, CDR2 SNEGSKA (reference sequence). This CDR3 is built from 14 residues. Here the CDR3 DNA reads TGCAGTGCTAGAGATCGGTCAGGGAGGTCACCCCTCCACTTT. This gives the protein CSARDRSGRSPLHF.